The T cell receptor (beta chain) under discussion was sequenced for a study of OX40 agonist ivuxolimab in advanced cancers. This table comes from immunoSEQ multiplex PCR, and its TCRdb copy is limited to in-frame clones, with some not included. The table records tens of thousands of clones, approximately 85% of them present only once. From germline, CDR1 is KGHSH and CDR2 LQKENI. The CDR3 covers 13 residues. The J segment lost 2 bases and the V segment lost 6 bases, leaving 3 bases of the junction unmatched. The sequences come from CD4+ or CD8+ T cells sorted from blood, collected in a trial of the OX40 agonist ivuxolimab. This chain uses TRBV18 with TRBJ1-1, with 7 bases lining up with TRBD1. This sequence originates from an adult with an advanced solid tumor such as melanoma, head and neck, liver or kidney cancer. CDR3 coding DNA: TGTGCCAGCTCGAACAGGGGCAACACTGAAGCTTTCTTT. Protein product: CASSNRGNTEAFF.